This passage covers 7 T cell receptor beta chains from one sample sequenced in a study of long-term antiretroviral therapy in people with HIV. The run of the v3.0 immunoSEQ assay was at survey level. TCRdb keeps only in-frame clones here, not all; method: immunoSEQ multiplex PCR. The sample records more than 11,000 clones, roughly 88% being singletons. Sequencing was performed on unsorted PBMCs, taken 0.4 years after starting antiretroviral therapy. These receptors came from a man in his thirties or forties with HIV.

This clone was observed a handful of times. V and J are TRBV18 and TRBJ2-7; 7 nucleotides agree with TRBD1. Germline V gene lookup returns CDR1 KGHSH and CDR2 LQKENI. Germline trimming cut 5 bases from V and 6 bases from J; bases unmatched to any gene: 7. The CDR3 loop spans 13 amino acids. Here the CDR3 DNA reads TGTGCCAGCTCAGGGGGCCGACAGGGCGAGCAGTACTTC. Translation gives CASSGGRQGEQYF.

This clone has a single count. This chain links TRBV14 with TRBJ1-2, with TRBD1 as a possible D gene (6 bases). The germline V gene has CDR1 SGHDN and CDR2 FVKESK. V lost 4 bases and J 8 bases, leaving 26 bases between the germline ends. This CDR3 comprises 17 residues. CDR3 amino acids: CASSLRAGHGSAGGYTF. CDR3 in DNA: TGTGCCAGCAGCCTAAGGGCGGGACACGGGAGCGCAGGGGGCTACACCTTC.

V usage is TRBV28 and J usage is TRBJ2-5; perhaps D is TRBD1 or TRBD2 (5 bases each). V was clipped by 2 bases and J by 3 bases, with 10 bases between them. CDR3 size: 14 residues. Germline V gene sequence: CDR1 MDHEN, CDR2 SYDVKM. In DNA, the CDR3 is TGTGCCAGCAGTTTAGTGCAGGGAGAAGAGACCCAGTACTTC. It codes for CASSLVQGEETQYF.

This chain joins TRBV14 and TRBJ2-7, with 7 bases fitting TRBD2. The CDR3 runs to 14 residues. V lost 1 base, J lost 4 bases, and 4 bases stayed unmatched. Germline assignment: CDR1 SGHDN and CDR2 FVKESK. The CDR3 loop is CASSQVTGRYEQYF. The CDR3 region has the DNA TGTGCCAGCAGCCAAGTCACCGGGAGGTACGAGCAGTACTTC.

The rearrangement links TRBV2 to TRBJ2-1; the D is unclear. The CDR3 covers 14 residues. CDR1 and CDR2 from the germline V gene are SNHLY and FYNNEI. V lost 3 bases to trimming and J lost 7 bases, with 13 bases between them. The CDR3 is CASSDGVGRNEQFF. In DNA form, the CDR3 reads TGTGCCAGCAGTGATGGGGTGGGCAGGAATGAGCAGTTCTTC. The complete variable domain, with remaining parts taken from reference TRBV2 and TRBJ2-1, reads EPEVTQTPSHQVTQMGQEVILRCVPISNHLYFYWYRQILGQKVEFLVSFYNNEISEKSEIFDDQFSVERPDGSNFTLKIRSTKLEDSAMYFCASSDGVGRNEQFFGPGTRLTVL.

The J gene is TRBJ2-2, the V gene TRBV10-3; D not resolved. V was pared by 5 bases and J by 7 bases, with 17 bases between. Germline CDR1 ENHRY, CDR2 SYGVKD. This CDR3 has 15 amino acids. CDR3 loop: CAISPHNTPNGELFF. The CDR3 region has the DNA TGTGCCATCAGTCCGCACAATACACCAAACGGGGAGCTGTTTTTT.

The rearrangement joins TRBV28 to TRBJ1-5; the D is unclear. V was shortened by 5 bases and J by 3 bases, with 14 bases between the two germline ends. The CDR3 runs to 15 residues. Germline V gene data show CDR1 as MDHEN and CDR2 as SYDVKM. Here the CDR3 DNA reads TGTGCCAGCAGTCCCCTACCCGGGGACAATCAGCCCCAGCATTTT. Protein: CASSPLPGDNQPQHF.